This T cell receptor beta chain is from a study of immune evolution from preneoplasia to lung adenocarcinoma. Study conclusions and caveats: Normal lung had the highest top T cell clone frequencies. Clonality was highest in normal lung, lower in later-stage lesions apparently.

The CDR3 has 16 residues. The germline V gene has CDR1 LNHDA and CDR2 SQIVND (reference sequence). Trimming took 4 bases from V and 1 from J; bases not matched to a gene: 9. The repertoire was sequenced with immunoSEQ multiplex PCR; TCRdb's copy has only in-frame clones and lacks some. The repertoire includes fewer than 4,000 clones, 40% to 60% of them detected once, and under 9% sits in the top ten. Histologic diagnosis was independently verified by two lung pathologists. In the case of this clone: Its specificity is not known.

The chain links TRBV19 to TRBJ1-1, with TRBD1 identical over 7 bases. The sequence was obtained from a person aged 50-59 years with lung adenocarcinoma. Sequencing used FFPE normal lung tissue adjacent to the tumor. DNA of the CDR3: TGTGCCAGTAGTAAAGGACAGGCCCTAAAGAACACTGAAGCTTTCTTT. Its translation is CASSKGQALKNTEAFF. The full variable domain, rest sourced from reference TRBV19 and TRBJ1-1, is DGGITQSPKYLFRKEGQNVTLSCEQNLNHDAMYWYRQDPGQGLRLIYYSQIVNDFQKGDIAEGYSVSREKKESFPLTVTSAQKNPTAFYLCASSKGQALKNTEAFFGQGTRLTVV.